These T cell receptor beta chains were read from a single sample in a study of T cell clusters in autoimmune cytopenias. TCRdb derives one entry per CDR3 protein from the multiplex PCR reads, leaving out DNA. Its listing shows about 3,400 distinct CDR3 sequences. These data are also associated with another study on T cell repertoires in aging, cancer and after chemotherapy.

The sequenced sample was peripheral blood. Receptor source: a human donor in good health. Both conserved end residues are part of each CDR3. Clone size appears in some rows only: once, few, many, or a class for an expanded clone.

.,TRBJ2-2,15,TRBV11-2,CASSLNYRGSGELFF
.,TRBJ2-1,16,TRBV21-1,CASSTKGETGPNEQFF
medium-sized,TRBJ1-1,13,TRBV11-2,CASSLLAQSEAFF
medium-sized,TRBJ2-2,15,TRBV5-4,CASSARGTNTGELFF
medium-sized,TRBJ2-7,13,TRBV20-1,CSARGQARNEQYF
.,TRBJ2-5,14,TRBV4-3,CASSQEDRQETQYF
medium-sized,TRBJ1-1,14,TRBV20-1,CSAEPGQPPTEAFF
medium-sized,TRBJ2-3,19,TRBV7-6,CASSGYLGTIAGGTDTQYF
medium-sized,TRBJ2-7,12,TRBV7-2,CASRGRSYEQYF
.,TRBJ2-6,16,TRBV4-1,CASSQARGSGANVLTF
medium-sized,TRBJ1-1,14,TRBV12-3/TRBV12-4,CASRSGPSGTEAFF
medium-sized,TRBJ1-5,14,TRBV7-2,CASSARGGNQPQHF
medium-sized,TRBJ1-1,12,TRBV19,CASSIGMTEAFF
medium-sized,TRBJ1-6,14,TRBV27,CASSLNSQIGTLHF
.,TRBJ2-2,13,TRBV5-1,CASSLGTPGELFF
medium-sized,TRBJ2-7,15,TRBV7-6,CASSLGLAGEGEQYF
.,TRBJ1-3,15,TRBV28,CASSPIDRDGNTIYF
medium-sized,TRBJ2-7,14,TRBV11-3,CASSSRLGGVEQYF
medium-sized,TRBJ2-5,14,TRBV7-2,CASSLAQGRETQYF
.,TRBJ2-1,16,TRBV5-1,CASSLGGTGPYNEQFF
.,TRBJ2-7,14,TRBV19,CASAGTGGDYEQYF
medium-sized,TRBJ1-2,14,TRBV7-9,CASSAAPENYGYTF
medium-sized,TRBJ2-1,15,TRBV20-1,CSAHITGLANNEQFF
medium-sized,TRBJ1-4,12,TRBV11-3,CASSGINEKLFF
.,TRBJ1-5,13,TRBV25-1,CASSGGTSQPQHF